The present TCR beta chain was sequenced within a study of T cells in Graves' hyperthyroidism and ophthalmopathy. Study background: Peripheral blood samples were taken at initial diagnosis, prior to any treatment.

It was RNA transcripts that yielded the amplified TCR beta CDR3 regions. The TCR CDR3 was amplified in a first-round RT-PCR using the HTBI primer set. TCRdb analysed the multiplex PCR reads with MiXCR anew, one entry per CDR3 protein. The data contain around 300,000 distinct CDR3 sequences, around 20% of them singletons. This clonotype was detected a few times. The CDR3 runs 13 residues. Trimming took off 7 bases at V and 0 bases at J, with 9 bases between the two ends. The germline V gene has CDR1 MNHNS and CDR2 SASEGT. Diagnostic assessment was based on clinical symptoms, serum thyroxine and TRAb, thyroid ultrasound and orbital computed tomography. Each 10 ml fresh peripheral blood draw supplied the PBMCs.

Material for sequencing was blood. The sequence came from a young man with Graves' ophthalmopathy. This chain links TRBV6-1 with TRBJ1-1, with D uncertain. CDR3 sequence (DNA): TGTGCCAGCATGAGAGGTATGAACACTGAAGCTTTCTTT. It translates to CASMRGMNTEAFF.